The text below deals with one TCR beta chain. The table came from immunoSEQ multiplex PCR; TCRdb's copy has only in-frame clones and leaves some out. The sample comprises approximately 220,000 clones, around 89% of which are singletons, and around 3.2% rests with the top ten. This record comes from a study of blood T cell repertoires in COVID-19. Across the study: From T cells, B-cell-depleted T cells, or PBMCs came the material, which was cDNA or gDNA.

Cohorts were based on clinical histories the participants reported. The ends were cut back, 0 bases at V and 0 bases at J, with 9 bases in the middle. The CDR3 totals 16 residues. Germline CDR1 and CDR2: MGHRA and YSYEKL. V gene TRBV4-1 combines with J gene TRBJ1-5, with D maybe TRBD1 (5 bases). The sequenced sample was PBMCs or T cells enriched from blood (not recorded which). The TCR originated in a woman between 18 and 29 years old in a cohort exposed to, infected with or recovered from COVID-19 (not recorded which). CDR3 protein: CASSQDLRDSNQPQHF. The DNA of the CDR3 is TGCGCCAGCAGCCAAGACCTCAGGGATAGCAATCAGCCCCAGCATTTT.